Described below is a single T cell receptor beta chain sequence and its context. Its antigen is unidentified. 5'RACE generated cDNA with 10-nucleotide random UMIs. TCRdb redid the calling of the 5' RACE reads with MiXCR, one entry per CDR3 protein. There are 60,000 to 90,000 distinct CDR3 sequences in the sample; 10% occur only once, and 9.5% to 10% lies in the top ten. V shed 6 bases and J 8 bases; nucleotides not matched to a gene: 3. There are 12 residues in the CDR3. Time point defined: longitudinal time-point 1 (baseline). Where libraries were unsorted, they were derived from 2 million PBMCs stored at -80 degrees C. This sample is part of a study of neurological immune-mediated disorders. General observations from the study: The greatest TCR clonal expansion occurred in HTLV-1-associated myelopathy and the least in multiple sclerosis, which fell below healthy controls. Expanded clones shared no identical CDR3 amino acid sequences across subjects, which suggested private TCR-beta repertoires in all groups.

The gene calls are TRBV12-3 or TRBV12-4 and TRBJ2-5; 10 positions match TRBD1. The source material was PBMCs. The TCR comes from a man aged 25-40 years in good health. The CDR3 spells CASRLTGGTQYF. CDR3 nucleotide sequence: TGTGCCAGCAGATTGACAGGGGGCACCCAGTACTTC.